Included here is one T cell receptor (beta chain) sequence, with context. These data come from a study of OX40 agonist ivuxolimab in advanced cancers. The data were produced by immunoSEQ multiplex PCR, yet TCRdb's version contains in-frame clones alone and is incomplete. This table has about 89,000 clones, roughly 90% appearing once. V trimming: 1 base; J trimming: 5 bases; junction bases outside the gene matches: 6. Per germline, CDR1 SGHNT and CDR2 YENEEA. This CDR3 region has 16 residues. The material sequenced was CD4+ or CD8+ T cells sorted from blood, taken in a trial of the OX40 agonist ivuxolimab. This chain connects TRBV11-3 to TRBJ2-3, with 10 bases that match TRBD1. The sequence came from an adult with an advanced solid tumor such as melanoma, head and neck, liver or kidney cancer. The CDR3 coding sequence is TGTGCCAGCAGCTTAGGGGGACAGGGGTTGGGAGATACGCAGTATTTT. It is translated as CASSLGGQGLGDTQYF.